The next 16 T cell receptor beta chains were all read from a single sample in a study of regulatory and conventional T cells in RAG deficiency. TCRdb's copy holds only in-frame clones and misses some; the assay was immunoSEQ multiplex PCR. Among fewer than 40,000 clones, 90% to 97% were seen once, and the ten largest hold about 0.35%. Genomic DNA came from blood conventional CD4+ T cells gated CD25-low CD127-high. These data also formed part of another study, on regulatory T cells. That work adds: The PCR used 52 TRBV and 13 TRBJ primers.

The specimen sequenced was CD25- CD4+ T cells sorted from blood. The receptors originated from a human donor in good health.

The chain carries TRBV4-1 and TRBJ2-3; 7 nucleotides agree with TRBD2. Per the germline V gene, CDR1 is MGHRA and CDR2 is YSYEKL. The CDR3 length is 15 residues. Trimming removed 1 base from V and 4 bases from J; junction bases left unmatched: 5. CDR3 sequence: CASSQGGLGSDTQYF. In DNA, the CDR3 is TGCGCCAGCAGCCAAGGAGGACTAGGGTCAGATACGCAGTATTTT.

The chain carries TRBV6-6 and TRBJ2-3, with 8 nucleotides matching TRBD2. The CDR3 has 14 residues. V was pared by 4 bases and J by 5 bases, with 5 bases of the junction left unmatched. CDR1 is MNHNY and CDR2 is SVGAGI in the germline V gene (reference sequence). CDR3 in DNA: TGTGCCAGCAGTTGGACGGGGGGGGGAGATACGCAGTATTTT. Its translation is CASSWTGGGDTQYF.

This chain uses TRBV5-1 with TRBJ2-1; the D gene is possibly TRBD1 (6 bases). In germline, CDR1 is SGHRS, CDR2 YFSETQ. This CDR3 has 16 residues. Deletions cut 1 base from V and 1 base from J, with 12 bases between. CDR3 in DNA: TGCGCCAGCAGCTTGACTCCGGGACAATCCTACAATGAGCAGTTCTTC. Protein: CASSLTPGQSYNEQFF.

The chain carries TRBV11-2 and TRBJ1-1, with D possibly matching TRBD1 (5 bases). Per germline, CDR1 SGHAT and CDR2 FQNNGV. Trimming pared 5 bases from V and 9 bases from J, leaving 13 bases between. The CDR3 totals 12 residues. The CDR3, as DNA: TGTGCCAGCAGCGCCAATAGGGGTAAAGCTTTCTTT. Protein product: CASSANRGKAFF.

V and J are TRBV12-2 and TRBJ1-1; TRBD1, as called in the table, went unchecked against the DNA. TRBV12-2 is a pseudogene locus. The CDR3 runs 17 residues. The CDR3 bases are TGTGCAAGTCGCGCGCAATTATCGGCAGGGATCTCTGGGGAAGCTTTCTTT. It specifies CASRAQLSAGISGEAFF.

This chain connects TRBV6-5 to TRBJ2-7; D might be TRBD1 (6 bases). V was trimmed by 11 bases and J by 2 bases, leaving 13 bases between them. CDR1 is MNHEY and CDR2 is SVGAGI in the germline V gene. This CDR3 has 12 residues. The CDR3 region is CAARDTTYEQYF. CDR3 nucleotide sequence: TGTGCCGCCCGGGACACAACCTACGAGCAGTACTTC.

The V call is TRBV5-1, the J call TRBJ2-5; TRBD1 agrees at 9 bases. Germline values: CDR1 SGHRS, CDR2 YFSETQ. This CDR3 comprises 16 residues. Losses at the gene ends were 2 bases for V and 5 bases for J; bases not matched to a gene: 10. The CDR3 spells CASSFQGSGTGETQYF. The CDR3 nucleotides are TGCGCCAGCAGCTTCCAAGGTTCCGGGACAGGGGAGACCCAGTACTTC.

V and J are TRBV19 and TRBJ1-1; 7 bases match TRBD1. The CDR3 has 15 amino acids. The junction had 14 bases not matched to a gene; V was cut back by 5 bases and J by 8 bases. Germline CDR1 LNHDA, CDR2 SQIVND (reference sequence). The CDR3 nucleotides read TGTGCCAGTAGTCTCGACAGGGTACGTGCCGCGGAAGCTTTCTTT. Encoded protein: CASSLDRVRAAEAFF.

The chain joins TRBV6-1 to TRBJ2-3; 13 bases agree with TRBD2. Unmatched junction bases numbered 10, after V lost 4 bases and J lost 0 bases. CDR1 is MNHNS, CDR2 SASEGT, per germline. The CDR3 length is 19 residues. The DNA of the CDR3 is TGTGCCAGCAGTGCACGACTAGCGGGGGGCCGAACTAGCACAGATACGCAGTATTTT. Protein sequence: CASSARLAGGRTSTDTQYF.

This chain uses TRBV19 with TRBJ2-4; D perhaps matches TRBD2 (6 bases). V lost 3 bases, J lost 3 bases, and 12 bases lay in between. Germline CDR1 and CDR2: LNHDA and SQIVND (reference sequence). The CDR3 covers 15 residues. Here the CDR3 reads CASSIREWGKNIQYF. The DNA for the CDR3 is TGTGCCAGTAGTATCCGGGAGTGGGGCAAAAACATTCAGTACTTC.

The V and J genes are TRBV15 and TRBJ2-3; a weak D match, TRBD2 (5 bases). The CDR3 has 19 amino acids. Deletions cut 3 bases from V and 2 bases from J, with 24 bases between. Germline CDR1 is LNHNV and CDR2 is YYDKDF (reference sequence). CDR3 in amino acids: CATSRAAMGGAASTDTQYF. The CDR3 region has the DNA TGTGCCACCAGCAGGGCAGCCATGGGTGGAGCGGCATCCACAGATACGCAGTATTTT.

CDR3 DNA sequence: TGTGCCAGCAGCTTAGGAACGGGAGCCTCATACGAGCAGTACTTC. Encoded protein: CASSLGTGASYEQYF. The chain links TRBV7-2 to TRBJ2-7, with D maybe TRBD2 (6 bases). The V end lost 1 base, the J end lost 4 bases, and 14 bases lay between the germline ends. Germline lookup yields CDR1 SGHTA and CDR2 FQGNSA. The CDR3 sequence is 15 residues long.

The J gene is TRBJ1-2, the V gene TRBV19, with TRBD1 identical over 10 bases. Germline CDR1 and CDR2: LNHDA and SQIVND (reference sequence). J gave up 8 bases and V 6 bases, and 6 bases lay outside the gene matches. CDR3 length: 13 amino acids. This CDR3 is CASRKTGGLGYTF. CDR3 DNA: TGTGCCAGTAGGAAGACAGGGGGCCTCGGCTACACCTTC. Full variable domain (remainder filled in from reference TRBV19 and TRBJ1-2): DGGITQSPKYLFRKEGQNVTLSCEQNLNHDAMYWYRQDPGQGLRLIYYSQIVNDFQKGDIAEGYSVSREKKESFPLTVTSAQKNPTAFYLCASRKTGGLGYTFGSGTRLTVV.

The chain is built from TRBV23-1 and TRBJ1-2; 8 nucleotides line up with TRBD1. TRBV23-1 is an ORF, and what it does is uncertain. The CDR3 spans 14 residues. V lost 6 bases, J lost 0 bases, and 3 bases stayed unmatched. CDR3 nucleotides: TGCGCCAGCAGAGACAGGGGTGCTAACTATGGCTACACCTTC. Its translation is CASRDRGANYGYTF.

The chain uses TRBV5-6 and TRBJ2-7; tentative D call: TRBD2 (6 bases). CDR3 length: 15 amino acids. Germline lookup yields CDR1 SGHDT and CDR2 YYEEEE. Trimming took 4 bases from V and 3 from J, leaving 17 bases between them. The CDR3 is CASSLQEGGRYEQYF. For the CDR3, the DNA is TGTGCCAGCAGCCTCCAGGAGGGAGGACGCTACGAGCAGTACTTC.

The V call is TRBV27, the J call TRBJ1-1, with TRBD1 as a possible D gene (5 bases). With 5 bases removed from V and 4 bases from J, the gap between germline ends came to 14 bases. The germline CDR1 and CDR2 sequences are MNHEY and SMNVEV (reference sequence). The CDR3 spans 14 residues. The CDR3 reads CASSKEGISTEAFF. In nucleotides, the CDR3 is TGTGCCAGCAGTAAGGAGGGGATTAGCACTGAAGCTTTCTTT.